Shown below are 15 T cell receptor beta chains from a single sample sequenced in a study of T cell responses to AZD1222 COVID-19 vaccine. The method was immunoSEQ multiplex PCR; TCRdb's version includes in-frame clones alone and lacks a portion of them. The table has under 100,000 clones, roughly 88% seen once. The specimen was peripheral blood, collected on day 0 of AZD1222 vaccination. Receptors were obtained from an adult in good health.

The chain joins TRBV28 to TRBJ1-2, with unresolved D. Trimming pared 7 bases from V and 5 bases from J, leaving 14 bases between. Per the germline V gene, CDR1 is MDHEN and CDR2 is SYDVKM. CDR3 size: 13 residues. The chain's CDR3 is CASTPSPRYGYTF. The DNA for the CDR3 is TGTGCCAGCACCCCGTCCCCCAGATATGGCTACACCTTC.

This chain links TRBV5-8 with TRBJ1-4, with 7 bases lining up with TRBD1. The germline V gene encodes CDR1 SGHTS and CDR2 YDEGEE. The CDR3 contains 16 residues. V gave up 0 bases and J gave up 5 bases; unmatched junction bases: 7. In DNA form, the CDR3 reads TGTGCCAGCAGCTTGGGAGGGGGCCTTATAAATGAAAAACTGTTTTTT. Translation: CASSLGGGLINEKLFF.

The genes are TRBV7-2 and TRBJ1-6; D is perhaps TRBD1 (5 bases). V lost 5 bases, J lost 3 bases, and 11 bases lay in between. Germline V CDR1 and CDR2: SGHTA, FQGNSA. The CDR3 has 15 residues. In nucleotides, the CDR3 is TGTGCCAGCAGCGGGACGGTGAACTATAATTCACCCCTCCACTTT. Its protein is CASSGTVNYNSPLHF.

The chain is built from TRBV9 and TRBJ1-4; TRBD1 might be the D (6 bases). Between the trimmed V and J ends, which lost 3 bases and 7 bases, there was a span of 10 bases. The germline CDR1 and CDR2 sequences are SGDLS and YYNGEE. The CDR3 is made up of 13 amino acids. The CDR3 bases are TGTGCCAGCAGCGCCGGGACAACTGAAAAACTGTTTTTT. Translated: CASSAGTTEKLFF.

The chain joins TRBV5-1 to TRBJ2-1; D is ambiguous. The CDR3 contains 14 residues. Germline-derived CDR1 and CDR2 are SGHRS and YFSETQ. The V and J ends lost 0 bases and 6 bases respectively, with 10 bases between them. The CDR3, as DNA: TGCGCCAGCAGCTTGGAGGGCCCCACCAATGAGCAGTTCTTC. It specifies CASSLEGPTNEQFF.

In DNA form, the CDR3 reads TGTGCCAGCAGTCCGACAGGGGTCTATGGCTACACCTTC. This gives the protein CASSPTGVYGYTF. The chain carries TRBV6-4 and TRBJ1-2; 8 nucleotides align to TRBD1. V lost 5 bases, J lost 4 bases, and 3 bases stayed unmatched. The CDR3 is 13 residues long. Germline CDR1 and CDR2: MRHNA and SNTAGT.

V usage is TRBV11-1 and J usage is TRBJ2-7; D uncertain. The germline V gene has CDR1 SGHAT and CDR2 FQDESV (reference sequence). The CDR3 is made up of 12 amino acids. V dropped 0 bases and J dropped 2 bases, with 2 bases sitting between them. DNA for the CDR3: TGTGCCAGCAGCTTAGCCCCCTACGAGCAGTACTTC. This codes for CASSLAPYEQYF.

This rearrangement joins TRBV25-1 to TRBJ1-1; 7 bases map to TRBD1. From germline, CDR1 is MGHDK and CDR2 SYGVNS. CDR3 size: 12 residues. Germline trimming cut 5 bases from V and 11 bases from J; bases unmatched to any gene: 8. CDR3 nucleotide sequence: TGTGCCAGCAGTTCGCCGACAGGGAAGGCTTTCTTT. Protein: CASSSPTGKAFF. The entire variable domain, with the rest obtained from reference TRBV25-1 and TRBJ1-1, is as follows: EADIYQTPRYLVIGTGKKITLECSQTMGHDKMYWYQQDPGMELHLIHYSYGVNSTEKGDLSSESTVSRIRTEHFPLTLESARPSHTSQYLCASSSPTGKAFFGQGTRLTVV.

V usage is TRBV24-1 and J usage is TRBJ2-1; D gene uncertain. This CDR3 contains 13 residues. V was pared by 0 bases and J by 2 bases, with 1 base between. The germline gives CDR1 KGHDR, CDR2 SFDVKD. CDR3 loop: CATSDLPYNEQFF. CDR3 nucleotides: TGTGCCACCAGTGATTTGCCCTACAATGAGCAGTTCTTC.

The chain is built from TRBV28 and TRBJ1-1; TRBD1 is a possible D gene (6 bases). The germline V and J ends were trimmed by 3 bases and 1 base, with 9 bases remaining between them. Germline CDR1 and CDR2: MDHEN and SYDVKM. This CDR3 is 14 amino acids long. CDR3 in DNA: TGTGCCAGCAGTTTGTACAGGGCGAACACTGAAGCTTTCTTT. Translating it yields CASSLYRANTEAFF. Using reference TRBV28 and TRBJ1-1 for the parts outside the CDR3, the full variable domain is DVKVTQSSRYLVKRTGEKVFLECVQDMDHENMFWYRQDPGLGLRLIYFSYDVKMKEKGDIPEGYSVSREKKERFSLILESASTNQTSMYLCASSLYRANTEAFFGQGTRLTVV.

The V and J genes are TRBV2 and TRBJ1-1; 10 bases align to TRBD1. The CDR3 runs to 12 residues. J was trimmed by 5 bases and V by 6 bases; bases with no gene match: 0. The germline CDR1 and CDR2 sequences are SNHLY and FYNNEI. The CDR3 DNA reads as TGTGCCAGCAGGGACAGGGGGACTGAAGCTTTCTTT. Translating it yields CASRDRGTEAFF.

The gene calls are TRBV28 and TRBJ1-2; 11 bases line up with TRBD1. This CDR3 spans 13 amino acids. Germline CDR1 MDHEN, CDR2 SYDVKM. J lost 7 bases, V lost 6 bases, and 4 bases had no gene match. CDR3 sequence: CASSKDRGPGYTF. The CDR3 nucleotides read TGTGCCAGCAGCAAGGACAGGGGGCCTGGCTACACCTTC.

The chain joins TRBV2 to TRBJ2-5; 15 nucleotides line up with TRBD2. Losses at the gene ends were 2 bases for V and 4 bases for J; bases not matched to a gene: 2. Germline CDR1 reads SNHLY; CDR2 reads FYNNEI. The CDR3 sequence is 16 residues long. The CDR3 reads CASSEWTSGRAETQYF. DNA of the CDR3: TGTGCCAGCAGTGAATGGACTAGCGGGAGGGCAGAGACCCAGTACTTC.

CDR3 nucleotide sequence: TGTGCCAGCAGTGATTTCGAAAGAAATGAAAAACTGTTTTTT. This encodes CASSDFERNEKLFF. This chain links TRBV6-1 with TRBJ1-4; D uncertain. The CDR3 spans 14 residues. The V end was cut by 3 bases, the J end by 5 bases, with 10 bases between. Germline-derived CDR1 and CDR2 are MNHNS and SASEGT.

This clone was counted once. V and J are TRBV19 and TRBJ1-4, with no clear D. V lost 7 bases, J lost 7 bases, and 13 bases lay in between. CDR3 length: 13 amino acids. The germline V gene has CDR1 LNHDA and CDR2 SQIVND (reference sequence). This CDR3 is CASIEDQSEKLFF. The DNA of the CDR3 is TGTGCCAGTATAGAGGATCAAAGTGAAAAACTGTTTTTT.